This T cell receptor (beta chain) appears in the sequencing data of a study of CD8+ T cells in alopecia areata. Study as a whole: Grafts of skin from C3H/HeJ donors aged about 6-12 months with spontaneous alopecia went to female C3H/HeJ mice aged roughly 7-10 weeks.

Markers used for sorting pooled cutaneous lymph node cells were CD4, CD8alpha, NKG2D, NKG2ACE and others. CDR3 length equals 17 residues. CDR1 LGHNA and CDR2 YNLKQL come from the germline V gene (reference sequence). Trimming removed 2 bases from V and 0 bases from J, with 13 bases in between. There are a few counts of this clone. Genes and germline come from the mouse. The read comes to an end 4 residues before the CDR3 does, leaving the germline J gene to fill in the end. Following RNA extraction, reverse transcription yielded cDNA that acted as the sequencing template. The data were produced by immunoSEQ multiplex PCR, yet TCRdb's version contains in-frame clones alone and is incomplete. The sample holds approximately 300,000 clones, and no clone turns up only once.

The rearrangement joins TRBV5 to TRBJ2-2; possibly TRBD2 for D (5 bases). What was sequenced was CD4+ T cells sorted from a lymph node. The sequence was collected from a C3H/HeJ mouse with alopecia areata. The mouse line has the MHC haplotype H2-k. The CDR3 loop reads CASSQFSSGPNTGQLYF. The CDR3 DNA, read in part, is TGTGCCAGCAGCCAATTCTCCTCTGGGCCAAACACCGGG.